Below, 29 T cell receptor beta chains from the same sample are listed, as sequenced in a study of CD8 T cells in Susac syndrome. Reverse transcription of roughly 0.5 to 1 ug RNA was performed with random hexamers. One entry per CDR3 protein, called by TCRdb with MiXCR from the immunoSEQ multiplex PCR reads. The sample gives some 190,000 distinct CDR3 sequences, roughly 96% of which show up once; less than 0.11% is in the top ten. Sequencing was performed on CD4+ T cells from PBMCs. These TCRs come from a human donor in good health.

The CDR3 is CASSSGESANEQYV. The CDR3 region has the DNA TGTGCCAGCAGTTCCGGGGAATCAGCGAACGAGCAGTACGTC. This chain joins TRBV28 and TRBJ2-7, with D tentatively TRBD2 (5 bases). Germline V gene data show CDR1 as MDHEN and CDR2 as SYDVKM. This CDR3 is 14 amino acids long. V was cut by 4 bases and J by 5 bases, with 15 bases left in between.

The chain has TRBV20-1 and TRBJ2-1, with 12 positions matching TRBD2. V trimming: 6 bases; J trimming: 6 bases; junction bases outside the gene matches: 6. The CDR3 has 14 amino acids. Germline lookup yields CDR1 DFQATT and CDR2 SNEGSKA (reference sequence). CDR3 nucleotides: TGCAGTGCGAGAAGGACTAGCGGGGCCAATGAGCAGTTCTTC. This gives the protein CSARRTSGANEQFF.

This clonotype has only one observation. The chain is built from TRBV7-9 and TRBJ2-5; weak D call: TRBD1 (6 bases). Per the germline V gene, CDR1 is SEHNR and CDR2 is FQNEAQ (reference sequence). V was shortened by 5 bases and J by 3 bases, with 13 bases between the two germline ends. This CDR3 contains 14 residues. The CDR3 nucleotides read TGTGCCAGCAGCCACTCAGGGGTAAAAGAGACCCAGTACTTC. Amino acid sequence: CASSHSGVKETQYF.

The rearrangement uses TRBV10-3 and TRBJ1-2; 7 bases fit TRBD1. Germline V lookup: CDR1 ENHRY, CDR2 SYGVKD. Trimming at V came to 2 bases and at J to 6 bases, leaving 3 bases not matched to a gene. The CDR3 is made up of 13 amino acids. This CDR3 reads CAISERDSNGYTF. The CDR3 DNA sequence: TGTGCCATCAGTGAGCGGGACAGTAATGGCTACACCTTC.

This chain links TRBV2 with TRBJ2-1; TRBD2 matches 12 bases. The CDR3 is 13 amino acids. J gave up 10 bases and V 5 bases, and 3 bases lay outside the gene matches. The V gene's germline CDR1 is SNHLY and CDR2 FYNNEI. CDR3 in DNA: TGTGCCAGCAGTCGAGGGACTAGCGGGGAGCAGTTCTTC. This encodes CASSRGTSGEQFF. The variable domain in full, with the rest retrieved from reference TRBV2 and TRBJ2-1, is EPEVTQTPSHQVTQMGQEVILRCVPISNHLYFYWYRQILGQKVEFLVSFYNNEISEKSEIFDDQFSVERPDGSNFTLKIRSTKLEDSAMYFCASSRGTSGEQFFGPGTRLTVL.

The chain is built from TRBV20-1 and TRBJ1-2; D is perhaps TRBD1 (5 bases). CDR3 size: 13 residues. Germline V gene lookup returns CDR1 DFQATT and CDR2 SNEGSKA (reference sequence). The V gene lost 5 bases and the J gene lost 2 bases, with 12 bases spanning the gap. The chain's CDR3 is CSAYTGGNYGYTF. In nucleotides, the CDR3 is TGCAGTGCTTATACAGGAGGGAACTATGGCTACACCTTC.

The chain uses TRBV12-3 or TRBV12-4 and TRBJ1-2; no reliable D call. Trimming cost V 2 bases and J 4 bases, with 5 bases left between them. This CDR3 region has 12 residues. CDR3 in DNA: TGTGCCAGCAGTTTATCGGTCTATGGCTACACCTTC. This gives the protein CASSLSVYGYTF.

The rearrangement links TRBV6-5 to TRBJ2-3; possibly TRBD2 for D (6 bases). The germline gives CDR1 MNHEY, CDR2 SVGAGI. V dropped 4 bases and J dropped 3 bases, with 20 bases sitting between them. CDR3 length equals 17 residues. The CDR3: CASSLEPRGVVTDTQYF. As DNA, the CDR3 is TGTGCCAGCAGTTTAGAACCCCGCGGGGTGGTTACAGATACGCAGTATTTT.

This clonotype was counted once. V usage is TRBV6-6 and J usage is TRBJ1-1; 7 nucleotides agree with TRBD1. The germline CDR1 and CDR2 sequences are MNHNY and SVGAGI (reference sequence). V shed 2 bases, J shed 8 bases, and the junction held 8 bases outside the gene matches. This CDR3 contains 14 residues. This CDR3 is CASSYRGTVAEAFF. The DNA of the CDR3 is TGTGCCAGCAGTTACCGTGGGACAGTAGCAGAAGCTTTCTTT.

V usage is TRBV20-1 and J usage is TRBJ2-7; D is ambiguous. Germline CDR1 and CDR2: DFQATT and SNEGSKA (reference sequence). The V end was cut by 4 bases, the J end by 3 bases, with 7 bases between. The CDR3 runs to 11 residues. This chain's CDR3 is CSATGRYEQYV. Here the CDR3 DNA reads TGCAGTGCTACGGGTCGCTACGAGCAGTACGTC.

J is TRBJ2-5 and V is TRBV4-3; perhaps TRBD1 as D (5 bases). V lost 0 bases and J lost 7, with 9 bases in between. This CDR3 is 13 amino acids long. In germline, CDR1 is LGHNA, CDR2 YSLEER. The CDR3 is CASSQDRAGTQYF. CDR3 nucleotide sequence: TGCGCCAGCAGCCAAGACAGGGCCGGGACCCAGTACTTC.

This clonotype was recorded once. The rearrangement uses TRBV24-1 and TRBJ1-2, with no clear D. V was shortened by 3 bases and J by 6 bases, with 10 bases between the two germline ends. The germline V gene has CDR1 KGHDR and CDR2 SFDVKD. The CDR3 loop spans 13 amino acids. For the CDR3, the DNA is TGTGCCACCAGTGATACAAGGTCCAATGGCTACACCTTC. Residues: CATSDTRSNGYTF.

J is TRBJ1-2 and V is TRBV20-1; TRBD1 agrees at 7 bases. CDR3 length: 11 residues. Germline CDR1 reads DFQATT; CDR2 reads SNEGSKA (reference sequence). J lost 8 bases, V lost 5 bases, and 5 bases had no gene match. CDR3 loop: CSASDRRGYTF. In DNA, the CDR3 is TGCAGTGCTTCGGACAGGAGGGGCTACACCTTC.

The V gene is TRBV14, the J gene TRBJ2-3; tentatively, D is TRBD1 (6 bases). Trimming removed 8 bases from V and 1 base from J, with 13 bases in between. The germline V gene encodes CDR1 SGHDN and CDR2 FVKESK. The CDR3 is 14 amino acids. This CDR3 reads CASGNSGGTDTQYF. As DNA, the CDR3 is TGTGCCAGCGGCAACTCAGGGGGCACAGATACGCAGTATTTT.

This chain links TRBV3-1 with TRBJ1-5, with a tentative D call TRBD1 (5 bases). The CDR3 has 15 amino acids. CDR1 and CDR2 (germline): LGHDT, YNNKEL (reference sequence). Trimming took off 1 base at V and 3 bases at J, with 10 bases between the two ends. The CDR3 nucleotides read TGTGCCAGCAGCCAAGGTCAGGGCTCCAATCAGCCCCAGCATTTT. Its protein product is CASSQGQGSNQPQHF.

The table lists this clonotype with a count of one. The V gene is TRBV30, the J gene TRBJ2-5, with a possible D match to TRBD2 (6 bases). The length of the CDR3 is 13 residues. V was clipped by 3 bases and J by 5 bases, with 13 bases between them. CDR1 and CDR2 from the germline V gene are GTSNPN and SVGIG (reference sequence). CDR3 region: CAWRRGGVETQYF. CDR3 sequence (DNA): TGTGCCTGGAGACGTGGAGGGGTGGAGACCCAGTACTTC.

The CDR3 DNA sequence: TGCGCCAGCAGCCTAGGGAGGCAGGCGTACCAAGAGACCCAGTACTTC. Amino acids: CASSLGRQAYQETQYF. The chain has TRBV5-1 and TRBJ2-5; D is perhaps TRBD2 (6 bases). The CDR3 has 16 amino acids. Germline V gives CDR1 SGHRS, CDR2 YFSETQ. The germline V and J ends were trimmed by 4 bases and 0 bases, with 16 bases remaining between them.

The chain employs TRBV20-1 and TRBJ2-3; D is undetermined. CDR3 size: 14 residues. Deletions cut 6 bases from V and 0 bases from J, with 13 bases between. Germline CDR1 reads DFQATT; CDR2 reads SNEGSKA (reference sequence). The CDR3 spells CSARHLSSTDTQYF. The DNA for the CDR3 is TGCAGTGCGAGACACTTATCTAGCACAGATACGCAGTATTTT.

The chain joins TRBV29-1 to TRBJ2-7, with a tentative D call TRBD1 (5 bases). Trimming shortened V by 4 bases and J by 4 bases, and 14 bases separated the two germline ends. This CDR3 contains 13 residues. CDR1 is SQVTM, CDR2 ANQGSEA, per germline. This CDR3 reads CSVGGLPSYEQYF. The CDR3 bases are TGCAGCGTTGGGGGCCTCCCCAGTTACGAGCAGTACTTC.

The chain is built from TRBV5-4 and TRBJ2-3, with 9 positions matching TRBD2. With V trimmed by 4 bases and J by 2 bases, 8 bases remained unmatched. There are 16 residues in the CDR3. The V gene's germline CDR1 is SGHNT and CDR2 YYREEE (reference sequence). The CDR3 spells CASSIQRGAATDTQYF. CDR3 DNA: TGTGCCAGCAGCATCCAGCGGGGGGCTGCCACAGATACGCAGTATTTT.

This chain's CDR3 is CASSGGLAGEIETQYF. The CDR3 coding sequence is TGCGCCAGCAGCGGGGGACTAGCGGGCGAGATAGAGACCCAGTACTTC. V gene TRBV5-1 combines with J gene TRBJ2-5; 12 bases align to TRBD2. Per the germline V gene, CDR1 is SGHRS and CDR2 is YFSETQ. The CDR3 has 16 amino acids. The junction had 8 bases not matched to a gene; V was cut back by 4 bases and J by 4 bases.

The V and J genes are TRBV3-1 and TRBJ2-5; D unresolved. The CDR3 runs to 13 residues. Germline CDR1 and CDR2: LGHDT and YNNKEL (reference sequence). The V gene lost 7 bases and the J gene lost 3 bases, with 12 bases spanning the gap. The CDR3 nucleotides are TGTGCCAGCATTAATAAGGGAAAAGAGACCCAGTACTTC. Its protein is CASINKGKETQYF.

The CDR3 region has the DNA TGCAGCGTGCGACAGGGCGGAGAGCAGTACGTC. As protein: CSVRQGGEQYV. The chain carries TRBV29-1 and TRBJ2-7; 7 bases are a match to TRBD1. The CDR3 spans 11 residues. The germline gives CDR1 SQVTM, CDR2 ANQGSEA. Trimming removed 6 bases from V and 7 bases from J; junction bases left unmatched: 6.

CDR3 residues: CASMLQGAQETQYF. The CDR3, as DNA: TGTGCCAGCATGCTTCAGGGGGCACAGGAGACCCAGTACTTC. The gene calls are TRBV28 and TRBJ2-5; 8 positions agree with TRBD1. V trimming: 7 bases; J trimming: 5 bases; junction bases outside the gene matches: 9. Germline loops: CDR1 MDHEN, CDR2 SYDVKM. The CDR3 has 14 amino acids.

This chain uses TRBV27 with TRBJ2-7, with 12 bases identical to TRBD2. The CDR3 has 17 amino acids. The junction had 14 bases not matched to a gene; V was cut back by 4 bases and J by 7 bases. Germline V CDR1 and CDR2: MNHEY, SMNVEV (reference sequence). CDR3 loop: CASSSRTSGEVLREQYF. The CDR3 nucleotides read TGTGCCAGCAGTTCCAGGACTAGCGGGGAAGTACTACGTGAGCAGTACTTC.

In this sample, this clonotype turned up a few times. The chain joins TRBV12-3 or TRBV12-4 to TRBJ1-1; D not resolved. V was trimmed by 5 bases and J by 0 bases, leaving 7 bases between them. The CDR3 has 13 amino acids. The DNA for the CDR3 is TGTGCCAGCAGTCGCGGACTGAACACTGAAGCTTTCTTT. Its protein product is CASSRGLNTEAFF.

This chain joins TRBV5-4 and TRBJ2-7; D is unresolved. Germline CDR1 is SGHNT and CDR2 is YYREEE (reference sequence). Trimming removed 4 bases from V and 0 bases from J, with 14 bases in between. The CDR3 runs 15 residues. CDR3 in DNA: TGTGCCAGCAGCGTAGGACCCCTGAGCTCCTACGAGCAGTACGTC. Translating gives CASSVGPLSSYEQYV.

The J gene is TRBJ2-5, the V gene TRBV20-1, with 8 bases aligning to TRBD2. The CDR3 has 15 residues. Germline CDR1 is DFQATT and CDR2 is SNEGSKA (reference sequence). Losses at the gene ends were 4 bases for V and 2 bases for J; bases not matched to a gene: 9. The CDR3 here is CSATEPAGEQETQYF. For the CDR3, the DNA is TGCAGTGCTACTGAACCAGCGGGAGAGCAAGAGACCCAGTACTTC.

The rearrangement uses TRBV15 and TRBJ2-1; no reliable D call. Germline V gives CDR1 LNHNV, CDR2 YYDKDF (reference sequence). The CDR3 sequence is 12 residues long. V dropped 1 base and J dropped 9 bases, with 7 bases sitting between them. CDR3 in DNA: TGTGCCACCAGCAGAGCGCAACTTGAGCAGTTCTTC. It encodes CATSRAQLEQFF.